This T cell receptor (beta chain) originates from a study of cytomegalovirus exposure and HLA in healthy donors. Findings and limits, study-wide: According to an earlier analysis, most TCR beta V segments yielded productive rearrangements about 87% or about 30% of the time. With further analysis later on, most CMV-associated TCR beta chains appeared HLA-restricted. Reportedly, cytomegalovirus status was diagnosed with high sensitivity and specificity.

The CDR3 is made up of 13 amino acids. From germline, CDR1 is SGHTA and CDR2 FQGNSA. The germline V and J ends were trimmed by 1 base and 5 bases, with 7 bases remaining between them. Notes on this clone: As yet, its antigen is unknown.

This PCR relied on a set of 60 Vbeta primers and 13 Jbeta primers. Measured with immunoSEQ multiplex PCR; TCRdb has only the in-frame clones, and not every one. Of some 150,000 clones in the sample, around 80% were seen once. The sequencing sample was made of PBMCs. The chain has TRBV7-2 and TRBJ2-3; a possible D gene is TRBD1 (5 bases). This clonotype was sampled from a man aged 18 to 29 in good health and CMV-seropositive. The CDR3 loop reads CASSLVRGDTQYF. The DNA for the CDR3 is TGTGCCAGCAGCTTAGTAAGGGGAGATACGCAGTATTTT.